This paragraph reports one T cell receptor (beta chain). This sample stems from a study of blood T cell repertoires in COVID-19. For the study at large: Whether acute or convalescent, the COVID-19 samples came from the United States, Italy and Spain. T cells, B-cell-depleted T cells, or PBMCs supplied cDNA or gDNA.

Per germline, CDR1 SGHKS and CDR2 YYEKEE (reference sequence). V was cut by 3 bases and J by 4 bases, with 7 bases left in between. The CDR3 length is 12 residues. Original analysis: Nucleated cell counts were estimated from reference gene primer amplification. This table comes from immunoSEQ multiplex PCR, and its TCRdb copy is limited to in-frame clones, with some not included. The V and J calls and clone size were taken over from that table, and D and trimming were inferred from the DNA. The table shows about 80,000 clones, with approximately 82% occurring only once. This sequence originates from an elderly man with active or convalescent COVID-19. The chain is built from TRBV5-5 and TRBJ1-1, with unresolved D. The sequenced sample was peripheral blood. For the CDR3, the DNA is TGTGCCAGCAGCTATTCCGGCACTGAAGCTTTCTTT. It codes for CASSYSGTEAFF.